The 20 T cell receptor beta chains reported below all come from one sample, sequenced in a study of cytomegalovirus exposure and HLA in healthy donors. The primer mix had 60 Vbeta and 13 Jbeta primers. The protocol was immunoSEQ multiplex PCR, while the TCRdb copy is restricted to in-frame clones and leaves out a portion. The data contain roughly 110,000 clones, around 77% of them singletons. Source material: PBMCs. Every receptor here comes from a male donor in good health and CMV-seronegative.

The gene calls are TRBV6-5 and TRBJ2-7; possible D gene TRBD1, 6 bases. The germline V gene has CDR1 MNHEY and CDR2 SVGAGI. The CDR3 runs to 13 residues. Trimming removed 6 bases at V and 4 bases at J, with 13 bases between. The CDR3 reads CASRNGQIYEQYF. CDR3 nucleotides: TGTGCCAGCAGAAACGGACAGATATACGAGCAGTACTTC.

V and J are TRBV28 and TRBJ1-1; D possibly corresponds to TRBD1 (5 bases). With 4 bases removed from V and 7 bases from J, the gap between germline ends came to 19 bases. Germline lookup yields CDR1 MDHEN and CDR2 SYDVKM. This CDR3 has 15 amino acids. The CDR3 region is CASSYSARLGGEAFF. The CDR3 region has the DNA TGTGCCAGCAGTTACTCCGCTAGACTGGGGGGTGAAGCTTTCTTT.

V is TRBV19 and J is TRBJ2-5; 7 bases fit TRBD2. With V trimmed by 5 bases and J by 3 bases, 6 bases remained unmatched. Per germline, CDR1 LNHDA and CDR2 SQIVND (reference sequence). This CDR3 has 14 residues. This CDR3 reads CASSAASGEETQYF. CDR3 nucleotides: TGTGCCAGTAGTGCGGCTAGCGGAGAAGAGACCCAGTACTTC.

V usage is TRBV28 and J usage is TRBJ1-2; maybe TRBD1 (6 bases). V lost 3 bases, J lost 2 bases, and 10 bases lay in between. The germline gives CDR1 MDHEN, CDR2 SYDVKM. The CDR3 extends over 14 amino acids. CDR3 region: CASSFWGTNYGYTF. For the CDR3, the DNA is TGTGCCAGCAGTTTTTGGGGGACAAACTATGGCTACACCTTC.

The chain employs TRBV7-9 and TRBJ1-1, with D possibly being TRBD1 (6 bases). The CDR3 extends over 14 amino acids. The V gene's germline CDR1 is SEHNR and CDR2 FQNEAQ (reference sequence). V was clipped by 4 bases and J by 5 bases, with 14 bases between them. CDR3 sequence: CASSSGGGGTEAFF. The CDR3 DNA follows: TGTGCCAGCAGCTCTGGGGGGGGCGGAACTGAAGCTTTCTTT.

The gene calls are TRBV9 and TRBJ1-5; D gene ambiguous. CDR1 is SGDLS and CDR2 is YYNGEE in the germline V gene. Trimming cost V 3 bases and J 0 bases, with 10 bases left between them. The CDR3 is 15 residues long. The CDR3 nucleotides read TGTGCCAGCAGCGGCGAAGAGTATAGCAATCAGCCCCAGCATTTT. This codes for CASSGEEYSNQPQHF.

V and J are TRBV30 and TRBJ1-1, with D perhaps matching TRBD1 (5 bases). Trimming took 3 bases from V and 8 from J, leaving 13 bases between them. CDR3 length: 12 residues. From germline, CDR1 is GTSNPN and CDR2 SVGIG (reference sequence). The chain's CDR3 is CAWRQERAEAFF. CDR3 sequence (DNA): TGTGCCTGGAGACAGGAGCGGGCGGAAGCTTTCTTT.

This sequence joins TRBV5-5 and TRBJ2-5; 7 bases are a match to TRBD2. CDR1 and CDR2 (germline): SGHKS, YYEKEE (reference sequence). The CDR3 has 15 residues. Losses at the gene ends were 0 bases for V and 5 bases for J; bases not matched to a gene: 7. In DNA form, the CDR3 reads TGTGCCAGCAGCTTGGTGGGGGGGTCGGGGGAGACCCAGTACTTC. It codes for CASSLVGGSGETQYF.

Worth noting for this clone: At the DNA level, this CDR3 is encoded by other sequences in the same sample as well. V and J are TRBV5-4 and TRBJ2-7, with 13 nucleotides matching TRBD2. The ends lost 4 bases at V and 6 bases at J; junction bases unmatched: 7. Germline lookup yields CDR1 SGHNT and CDR2 YYREEE (reference sequence). The CDR3 has 15 residues. CDR3 nucleotide sequence: TGTGCCAGCAGCCGACCCGGACTAGCGGGAGTCGAGCAGTACTTC. Its protein product is CASSRPGLAGVEQYF.

The chain couples TRBV4-1 to TRBJ1-2; TRBD1 matches at 10 bases. Germline CDR1 MGHRA, CDR2 YSYEKL. The ends lost 3 bases at V and 6 bases at J; junction bases unmatched: 1. The CDR3 covers 13 residues. CDR3 region: CASSQTGGDGYTF. The CDR3 nucleotides are TGCGCCAGCAGCCAGACAGGGGGCGATGGCTACACCTTC.

This clone was recorded once. This chain joins TRBV10-3 and TRBJ2-1, with TRBD2 as a possible D gene (7 bases). V lost 10 bases and J lost 9, with 13 bases in between. The CDR3 is 11 amino acids. CDR1 and CDR2 from the germline V gene are ENHRY and SYGVKD. CDR3 DNA: TGTGCCACCGAGGGGGGGGGTGAGCAGTTCTTC. It yields the protein CATEGGGEQFF.

This chain uses TRBV5-6 with TRBJ2-7, with 8 positions matching TRBD2. CDR3 length: 15 amino acids. Germline lookup yields CDR1 SGHDT and CDR2 YYEEEE. The trim removed 1 base at V and 4 bases at J, leaving 7 bases unmatched. The CDR3 reads CASSLIAGLGYEQYF. CDR3 in DNA: TGTGCCAGCAGCTTGATAGCGGGACTCGGATACGAGCAGTACTTC.

The rearrangement links TRBV5-1 to TRBJ2-1, with TRBD2 identical over 12 bases. V gave up 7 bases and J gave up 6 bases; unmatched junction bases: 14. CDR1 is SGHRS and CDR2 is YFSETQ in the germline V gene. The CDR3 loop spans 17 amino acids. The CDR3 sequence: CASGTSITSGRPNEQFF. The CDR3 DNA follows: TGCGCCAGCGGGACTTCCATTACTAGCGGGAGGCCCAATGAGCAGTTCTTC.

The genes are TRBV5-1 and TRBJ2-7, with TRBD1 matching over 8 bases. The germline CDR1 and CDR2 sequences are SGHRS and YFSETQ. The CDR3 runs 14 residues. The junction had 6 bases not matched to a gene; V was cut back by 3 bases and J by 4 bases. The CDR3 here is CASSSWRTGYEQYF. CDR3 DNA sequence: TGCGCCAGCAGCTCCTGGAGGACAGGGTACGAGCAGTACTTC.

V and J are TRBV14 and TRBJ1-2; D is unresolved. V lost 8 bases and J lost 4, with 20 bases in between. The length of the CDR3 is 15 residues. CDR1 is SGHDN and CDR2 is FVKESK in the germline V gene. The CDR3 region has the DNA TGTGCCAGCTCCGCACGCCAGAACGTTTTCTATGGCTACACCTTC. Translating it yields CASSARQNVFYGYTF.

The genes are TRBV7-8 and TRBJ1-4; tentatively, D is TRBD1 (6 bases). The CDR3 length is 17 residues. Germline assignment: CDR1 SGHVS and CDR2 FQNEAQ. Trimming left V 2 bases short and J 3 bases short, with 16 bases between. CDR3 DNA: TGTGCCAGCAGCTTAACCCGGACAGAGGCATCTAATGAAAAACTGTTTTTT. This codes for CASSLTRTEASNEKLFF. Full variable domain (remainder filled in from reference TRBV7-8 and TRBJ1-4): GAGVSQSPRYKVAKRGQDVALRCDPISGHVSLFWYQQALGQGPEFLTYFQNEAQLDKSGLPSDRFFAERPEGSVSTLKIQRTQQEDSAVYLCASSLTRTEASNEKLFFGSGTQLSVL.

The chain combines TRBV5-8 with TRBJ2-2; TRBD1 agrees at 7 bases. Germline V gives CDR1 SGHTS, CDR2 YDEGEE. J lost 0 bases, V lost 1 base, and 0 bases had no gene match. This CDR3 has 15 residues. The CDR3 region has the DNA TGTGCCAGCAGCTTGCAGGGGGCGAACACCGGGGAGCTGTTTTTT. This encodes CASSLQGANTGELFF. Filled out from reference TRBV5-8 and TRBJ2-2, the complete variable domain reads EAGVTQSPTHLIKTRGQQATLRCSPISGHTSVYWYQQALGLGLQFLLWYDEGEERNRGNFPPRFSGRQFPNYSSELNVNALELEDSALYLCASSLQGANTGELFFGEGSRLTVL.

This rearrangement joins TRBV30 to TRBJ2-5; D possibly corresponds to TRBD1 (6 bases). Trimming took off 3 bases at V and 5 bases at J, with 13 bases between the two ends. This CDR3 spans 13 amino acids. Germline assignment: CDR1 GTSNPN and CDR2 SVGIG (reference sequence). The CDR3 reads CAWRPTGRETQYF. Here the CDR3 DNA reads TGTGCCTGGAGACCGACAGGCAGGGAGACCCAGTACTTC.

The chain combines TRBV27 with TRBJ2-5; weak D call: TRBD2 (5 bases). The J call is doubtful: the DNA matches TRBJ2-7 better. This CDR3 contains 14 residues. In germline, CDR1 is MNHEY, CDR2 SMNVEV (reference sequence). CDR3 residues: CASSLYGVGYEQYF. The CDR3 DNA reads as TGTGCCAGCAGTTTATACGGGGTCGGATACGAGCAGTACTTC.

The V gene is TRBV27, the J gene TRBJ1-1, with 11 bases lining up with TRBD1. Germline V gene data show CDR1 as MNHEY and CDR2 as SMNVEV (reference sequence). CDR3 size: 14 residues. V lost 6 bases to trimming and J lost 5 bases; unmatched junction nucleotides: 5. For the CDR3, the DNA is TGTGCCAGCAGACGGGACAGGGGGGGTACTGAAGCTTTCTTT. It codes for CASRRDRGGTEAFF.